Below are 25 T cell receptor beta chains sequenced from a single sample in a study of cytomegalovirus exposure and HLA in healthy donors. PCR amplification relied on 60 Vbeta primers (plus 13 Jbeta primers). The assay was immunoSEQ multiplex PCR, and TCRdb's table has in-frame clones only and misses some. The sample gives about 140,000 clones, about 77% of which show up once; around 1.5% is in the top ten. What was sequenced was PBMCs. These receptors all come from a female donor in good health and CMV-seronegative.

This clone was counted a few times. V usage is TRBV11-2 and J usage is TRBJ2-2; TRBD2 aligns across 8 bases. The CDR3 runs to 15 residues. The ends lost 0 bases at V and 5 bases at J; junction bases unmatched: 2. CDR1 SGHAT and CDR2 FQNNGV come from the germline V gene. The CDR3 nucleotides are TGTGCCAGCAGCTTAGAGGCTAGCGGGACCGGGGAGCTGTTTTTT. Protein sequence: CASSLEASGTGELFF.

The CDR3 nucleotides are TGTGCCAGCAGCCCCCGGGACAGGGGATGTGGCTACACCTTC. It codes for CASSPRDRGCGYTF. The rearrangement links TRBV5-6 to TRBJ1-2, with TRBD1 matching 10 bases. Looked up from germline, CDR1 is SGHDT and CDR2 is YYEEEE. The CDR3 is 14 amino acids. J gave up 7 bases and V 4 bases, and 7 bases lay outside the gene matches.

The rearrangement uses TRBV11-2 and TRBJ1-2; D not resolved. V lost 5 bases and J lost 1, with 5 bases in between. There are 12 residues in the CDR3. Germline loops: CDR1 SGHAT, CDR2 FQNNGV. This CDR3 reads CASSTNNYGYTF. For the CDR3, the DNA is TGTGCCAGCAGCACAAATAACTATGGCTACACCTTC.

There are a few counts of this clone. The chain is built from TRBV5-1 and TRBJ1-1, with D unclear. The V and J ends lost 1 base and 1 base respectively, with 11 bases between them. This CDR3 region has 15 residues. Per germline, CDR1 SGHRS and CDR2 YFSETQ. The CDR3 sequence is CASSLMSAANTEAFF. Here the CDR3 DNA reads TGCGCCAGCAGCTTGATGTCGGCGGCGAACACTGAAGCTTTCTTT.

This sequence joins TRBV19 and TRBJ1-1; 9 bases agree with TRBD1. The V gene end was trimmed by 1 base and the J gene end by 3 bases; junction bases not matched to a gene: 12. Germline V lookup: CDR1 LNHDA, CDR2 SQIVND (reference sequence). The CDR3 loop spans 18 amino acids. CDR3 nucleotides: TGTGCCAGTAGTATAGTTTGGGACAGGGCTGCTTTGGACACTGAAGCTTTCTTT. Translated, it gives CASSIVWDRAALDTEAFF.

This chain uses TRBV11-2 with TRBJ2-7; the match to TRBD1 covers 7 bases. V lost 2 bases to trimming and J lost 3 bases; unmatched junction nucleotides: 4. The CDR3 is 14 residues long. The germline gives CDR1 SGHAT, CDR2 FQNNGV. CDR3 sequence reads: CASSLSQGDYEQYF. In nucleotides, the CDR3 is TGTGCCAGCAGCTTAAGTCAGGGGGACTACGAGCAGTACTTC.

The gene calls are TRBV5-1 and TRBJ1-6; no definite D call. CDR1 is SGHRS, CDR2 YFSETQ, per germline. Trimming took 0 bases from V and 8 from J, leaving 6 bases between them. CDR3 length: 13 residues. The CDR3 nucleotides read TGCGCCAGCAGCTTGGCCGAGGATTCACCCCTCCACTTT. Amino acid sequence: CASSLAEDSPLHF.

The chain links TRBV14 to TRBJ1-6, with 8 bases matching TRBD1. J gave up 8 bases and V 1 base, and 4 bases lay outside the gene matches. Germline V gene lookup returns CDR1 SGHDN and CDR2 FVKESK. The CDR3 spans 15 residues. The CDR3, as DNA: TGTGCCAGCAGCCAAGGGACAGGGCCGGATTCACCCCTCCACTTT. Residues: CASSQGTGPDSPLHF.

The V call is TRBV4-1, the J call TRBJ2-1; 8 nucleotides agree with TRBD1. The ends lost 1 base at V and 5 bases at J; junction bases unmatched: 13. The CDR3 spans 18 residues. CDR1 is MGHRA, CDR2 YSYEKL, per germline. CDR3 loop: CASSQAPQGALSDNEQFF. The CDR3, as DNA: TGCGCCAGCAGCCAAGCTCCCCAGGGGGCGCTTTCGGACAATGAGCAGTTCTTC.

This clone has just one count. The chain joins TRBV6-5 to TRBJ1-1; TRBD1 matches 7 bases. Germline assignment: CDR1 MNHEY and CDR2 SVGAGI. With V trimmed by 0 bases and J by 4 bases, 2 bases remained unmatched. This CDR3 region has 14 residues. The CDR3 loop reads CASSYSGGRTEAFF. The CDR3 bases are TGTGCCAGCAGTTACTCAGGGGGCCGCACTGAAGCTTTCTTT.

The V gene is TRBV7-2, the J gene TRBJ2-3, with D maybe TRBD1 (5 bases). Trimming took off 4 bases at V and 3 bases at J, with 11 bases between the two ends. The germline V gene encodes CDR1 SGHTA and CDR2 FQGNSA. The CDR3 is made up of 14 amino acids. The DNA of the CDR3 is TGTGCCAGCAGCTCACCCTCAGGGACAGATACGCAGTATTTT. Its translation is CASSSPSGTDTQYF.

The chain links TRBV4-1 to TRBJ2-5, with TRBD1 identical over 8 bases. The V segment lost 2 bases and the J segment 3 bases; nucleotides outside the gene matches: 8. Germline CDR1 MGHRA, CDR2 YSYEKL. The CDR3 consists of 16 residues. The CDR3 loop reads CASSQQLGQGEETQYF. The CDR3 DNA is TGCGCCAGCAGCCAACAATTAGGACAGGGCGAAGAGACCCAGTACTTC.

CDR3 sequence: CASSQQLTGDWEQFF. In nucleotides, the CDR3 is TGCGCCAGCAGCCAACAACTAACAGGGGACTGGGAGCAGTTCTTC. The chain has TRBV4-1 and TRBJ2-1; tentative D call: TRBD1 (7 bases). The germline V and J ends were trimmed by 2 bases and 10 bases, with 18 bases remaining between them. The CDR3 spans 15 residues. The V gene's germline CDR1 is MGHRA and CDR2 YSYEKL.

The chain combines TRBV6-1 with TRBJ1-1; no clear D. This CDR3 has 12 amino acids. V shed 6 bases and J shed 5 bases, with 10 bases lying between them. Germline loops: CDR1 MNHNS, CDR2 SASEGT. CDR3 sequence reads: CASRTTLTEAFF. CDR3 in DNA: TGTGCCAGCAGGACGACTTTGACTGAAGCTTTCTTT.

This chain links TRBV2 with TRBJ1-2; D may be TRBD1 (5 bases). CDR3 size: 15 residues. Germline CDR1 reads SNHLY; CDR2 reads FYNNEI. The V and J ends lost 3 bases and 0 bases respectively, with 11 bases between them. The DNA of the CDR3 is TGTGCCAGCAGTGAGGGCCCGGGGGCTAACTATGGCTACACCTTC. It yields the protein CASSEGPGANYGYTF.

On this clone itself: The same CDR3 is also encoded by other DNA sequences in this sample. The rearrangement uses TRBV28 and TRBJ1-2, with D possibly being TRBD1 (5 bases). Deletions cut 2 bases from V and 3 bases from J, with 13 bases between. Germline CDR1 MDHEN, CDR2 SYDVKM. This CDR3 comprises 15 residues. The CDR3 loop reads CASSLMGKGDYGYTF. The DNA for the CDR3 is TGTGCCAGCAGTTTAATGGGGAAAGGGGACTATGGCTACACCTTC.

This sequence joins TRBV4-1 and TRBJ1-1; D not resolved. The V end lost 6 bases, the J end lost 5 bases, and 10 bases lay between the germline ends. Per germline, CDR1 MGHRA and CDR2 YSYEKL. The CDR3 runs to 12 residues. The CDR3 protein is CASRTGGTEAFF. The CDR3 DNA reads as TGCGCCAGCAGGACGGGCGGGACTGAAGCTTTCTTT.

In nucleotides, the CDR3 is TGTGCCAGCAGTTGGAGAGGGGGCGAGGCTTATGGCTACACCTTC. Its protein product is CASSWRGGEAYGYTF. V and J are TRBV6-6 and TRBJ1-2, with 7 bases matching TRBD1. V was clipped by 4 bases and J by 5 bases; unmatched bases: 10. CDR1 MNHNY and CDR2 SVGAGI come from the germline V gene (reference sequence). The CDR3 extends over 15 amino acids.

This rearrangement joins TRBV12-5 to TRBJ2-1; D is uncertain. This CDR3 has 12 amino acids. From germline, CDR1 is LGHNT and CDR2 FRNRAP. Trimming removed 5 bases from V and 10 bases from J, with 12 bases in between. Here the CDR3 reads CASGPLEREQFF. The CDR3 DNA sequence: TGTGCTAGTGGTCCTCTCGAGAGGGAGCAGTTCTTC.

This rearrangement joins TRBV7-9 to TRBJ1-1, with D perhaps matching TRBD1 (6 bases). This CDR3 contains 15 residues. Germline values: CDR1 SEHNR, CDR2 FQNEAQ (reference sequence). Trimming took off 4 bases at V and 1 base at J, with 13 bases between the two ends. DNA of the CDR3: TGTGCCAGCAGCTCCCCCGGGACACAGAACACTGAAGCTTTCTTT. This codes for CASSSPGTQNTEAFF.

This chain connects TRBV19 to TRBJ1-4; 8 nucleotides match TRBD1. Germline lookup yields CDR1 LNHDA and CDR2 SQIVND (reference sequence). The junction had 8 bases not matched to a gene; V was cut back by 3 bases and J by 8 bases. This CDR3 spans 15 amino acids. CDR3 sequence (DNA): TGTGCCAGTAGTATTATCAGGGGGCGAGGGGAAAAACTGTTTTTT. This gives the protein CASSIIRGRGEKLFF. Full variable domain (remainder filled in from reference TRBV19 and TRBJ1-4): DGGITQSPKYLFRKEGQNVTLSCEQNLNHDAMYWYRQDPGQGLRLIYYSQIVNDFQKGDIAEGYSVSREKKESFPLTVTSAQKNPTAFYLCASSIIRGRGEKLFFGSGTQLSVL.

This chain links TRBV7-2 with TRBJ2-5, with TRBD1 identical over 9 bases. V trimming: 5 bases; J trimming: 2 bases; junction bases outside the gene matches: 3. Looked up from germline, CDR1 is SGHTA and CDR2 is FQGNSA. This CDR3 is 14 amino acids long. The DNA of the CDR3 is TGTGCCAGCAGCATAGGACAGGGGCAAGAGACCCAGTACTTC. Protein sequence: CASSIGQGQETQYF.

The genes are TRBV7-2 and TRBJ2-1; 7 nucleotides agree with TRBD2. The CDR3 consists of 17 residues. The germline CDR1 and CDR2 sequences are SGHTA and FQGNSA. With V trimmed by 8 bases and J by 2 bases, 15 bases remained unmatched. CDR3 in amino acids: CASSPSWGGGAYNEQFF. CDR3 nucleotides: TGTGCCAGCTCCCCCTCCTGGGGCGGGGGTGCCTACAATGAGCAGTTCTTC.

The chain carries TRBV5-8 and TRBJ1-5; possible D gene TRBD1, 5 bases. The CDR3 extends over 15 amino acids. V was clipped by 2 bases and J by 3 bases, with 12 bases between them. Germline CDR1 SGHTS, CDR2 YDEGEE. Here the CDR3 DNA reads TGTGCCAGCAGCTTAGGGGCGACCTTCAATCAGCCCCAGCATTTT. It yields the protein CASSLGATFNQPQHF.

The chain couples TRBV2 to TRBJ2-7; 10 nucleotides line up with TRBD2. The CDR3 has 15 residues. With V trimmed by 2 bases and J by 4 bases, 5 bases remained unmatched. Germline V gene sequence: CDR1 SNHLY, CDR2 FYNNEI. DNA for the CDR3: TGTGCCAGCAGTGAACTAGCGGGAGTTTCGTACGAGCAGTACTTC. This sequence encodes CASSELAGVSYEQYF.